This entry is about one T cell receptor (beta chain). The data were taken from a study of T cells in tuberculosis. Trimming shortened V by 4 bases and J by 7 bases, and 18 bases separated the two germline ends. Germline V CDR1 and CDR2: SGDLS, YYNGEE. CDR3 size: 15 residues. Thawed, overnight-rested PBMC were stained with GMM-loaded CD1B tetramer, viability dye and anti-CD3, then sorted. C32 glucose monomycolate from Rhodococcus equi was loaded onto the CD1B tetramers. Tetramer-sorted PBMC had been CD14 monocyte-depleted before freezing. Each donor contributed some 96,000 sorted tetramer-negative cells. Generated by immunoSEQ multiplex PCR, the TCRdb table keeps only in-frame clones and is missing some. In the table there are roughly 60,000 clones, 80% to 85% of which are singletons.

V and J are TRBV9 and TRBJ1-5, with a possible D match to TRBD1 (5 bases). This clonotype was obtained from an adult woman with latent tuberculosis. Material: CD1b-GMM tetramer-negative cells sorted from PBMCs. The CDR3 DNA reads TGTGCCAGCAGCAAGGAAGGGGCCGTAGGGCAGCCCCAGCATTTT. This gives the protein CASSKEGAVGQPQHF.